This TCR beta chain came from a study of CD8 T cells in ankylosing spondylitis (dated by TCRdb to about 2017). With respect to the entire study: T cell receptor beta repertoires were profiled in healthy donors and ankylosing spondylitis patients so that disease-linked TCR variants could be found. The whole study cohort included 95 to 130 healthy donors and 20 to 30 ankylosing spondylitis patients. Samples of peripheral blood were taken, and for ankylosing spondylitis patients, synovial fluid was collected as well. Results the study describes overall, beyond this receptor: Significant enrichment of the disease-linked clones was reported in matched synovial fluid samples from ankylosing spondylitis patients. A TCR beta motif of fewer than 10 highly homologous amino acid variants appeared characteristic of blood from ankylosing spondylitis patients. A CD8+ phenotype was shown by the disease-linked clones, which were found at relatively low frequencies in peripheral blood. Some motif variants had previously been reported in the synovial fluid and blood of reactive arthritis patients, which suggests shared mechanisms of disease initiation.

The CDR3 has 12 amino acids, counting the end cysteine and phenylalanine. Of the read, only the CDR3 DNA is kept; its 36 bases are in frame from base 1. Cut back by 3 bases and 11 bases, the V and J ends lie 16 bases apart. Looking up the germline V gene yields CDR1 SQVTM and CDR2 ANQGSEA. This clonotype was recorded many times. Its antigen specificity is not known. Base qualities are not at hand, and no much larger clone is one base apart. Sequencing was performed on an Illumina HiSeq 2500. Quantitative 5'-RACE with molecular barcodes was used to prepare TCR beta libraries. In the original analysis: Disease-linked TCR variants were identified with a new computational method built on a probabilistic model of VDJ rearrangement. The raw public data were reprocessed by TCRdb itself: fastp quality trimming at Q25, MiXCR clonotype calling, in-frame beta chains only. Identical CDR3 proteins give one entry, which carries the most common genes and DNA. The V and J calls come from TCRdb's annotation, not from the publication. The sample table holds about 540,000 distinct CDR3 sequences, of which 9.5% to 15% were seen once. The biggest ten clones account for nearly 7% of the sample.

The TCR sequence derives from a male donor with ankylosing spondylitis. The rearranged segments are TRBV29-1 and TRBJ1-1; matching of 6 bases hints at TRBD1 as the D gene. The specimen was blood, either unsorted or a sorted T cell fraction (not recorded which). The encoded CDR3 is CSVDRVPQGAFF. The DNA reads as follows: TGCAGCGTTGATCGAGTACCGCAGGGGGCTTTCTTT.